Following are 25 T cell receptor beta chains from one sample sequenced in a study of shared clonotypes between healthy human individuals. The method was immunoSEQ multiplex PCR; TCRdb's version includes in-frame clones alone and lacks a portion of them. The sample gives 2 million to 2.5 million clones, approximately 95% of which show up once; 0.39% is in the top ten. Sequenced input: naive CD4+ T cells from PBMCs. Subset described: CD45RA+ positively selected. These receptors were collected from a man aged 18 to 30 in good health. Some clones in this sample may be carry-over from other donors' samples.

CDR3 region: CASSTSYMQGGGSEAFF. CDR3 bases: TGTGCCAGCTCAACGTCTTATATGCAGGGGGGTGGATCTGAAGCTTTCTTT. The chain carries TRBV18 and TRBJ1-1; 7 bases map to TRBD1. Germline assignment: CDR1 KGHSH and CDR2 LQKENI. Trimming at V came to 5 bases and at J to 6 bases, leaving 18 bases not matched to a gene. This CDR3 is built from 17 residues.

This rearrangement joins TRBV5-1 to TRBJ2-3, with 15 positions matching TRBD2. The CDR3 has 17 amino acids. The trim removed 5 bases at V and 10 bases at J, leaving 14 bases unmatched. Per the germline V gene, CDR1 is SGHRS and CDR2 is YFSETQ. The CDR3 reads CASSHDPGTSGRTAQYF. CDR3 in DNA: TGCGCCAGCAGTCACGACCCCGGGACTAGCGGGAGGACGGCGCAGTATTTT.

The rearrangement uses TRBV2 and TRBJ2-7; 8 bases agree with TRBD1. CDR3 length equals 12 residues. J gave up 2 bases and V 8 bases, and 2 bases lay outside the gene matches. CDR1 SNHLY and CDR2 FYNNEI come from the germline V gene. The CDR3 DNA sequence: TGTGCCAGCGACAGGGGTCCCTACGAGCAGTACTTC. It is translated as CASDRGPYEQYF.

The chain combines TRBV27 with TRBJ1-1; D perhaps matches TRBD1 (6 bases). Germline CDR1 MNHEY, CDR2 SMNVEV (reference sequence). The CDR3 is 14 amino acids. Trimming cost V 3 bases and J 3 bases, with 11 bases left between them. DNA for the CDR3: TGTGCCAGCAGTTTCCGCCAGGGGTACACTGAAGCTTTCTTT. It yields the protein CASSFRQGYTEAFF.

J is TRBJ2-6 and V is TRBV7-9; 7 nucleotides line up with TRBD2. The germline gives CDR1 SEHNR, CDR2 FQNEAQ (reference sequence). The CDR3 totals 17 residues. V shed 5 bases and J 0 bases; nucleotides not matched to a gene: 7. In DNA form, the CDR3 reads TGTGCCAGCAGCCGGGAGGTACCAAGCTCTGGGGCCAACGTCCTGACTTTC. Amino acid sequence: CASSREVPSSGANVLTF. The whole variable domain, filled in from reference TRBV7-9 and TRBJ2-6, reads DTGVSQNPRHKITKRGQNVTFRCDPISEHNRLYWYRQTLGQGPEFLTYFQNEAQLEKSRLLSDRFSAERPKGSFSTLEIQRTEQGDSAMYLCASSREVPSSGANVLTFGAGSRLTVL.

CDR3 DNA: TGTGCCAGCAGCTTATTCGGAGGGGGGCAGGGCAACTATGGCTACACCTTC. It translates to CASSLFGGGQGNYGYTF. This rearrangement joins TRBV11-2 to TRBJ1-2, with a tentative D call TRBD1 (6 bases). Germline lookup yields CDR1 SGHAT and CDR2 FQNNGV. This CDR3 is 17 amino acids long. With 2 bases removed from V and 2 bases from J, the gap between germline ends came to 18 bases.

In this sample, this clone turned up once. J is TRBJ2-3 and V is TRBV5-1; 10 bases are a match to TRBD1. Unmatched junction bases numbered 5, after V lost 4 bases and J lost 3 bases. The CDR3 sequence is 15 residues long. CDR1 and CDR2 (germline): SGHRS, YFSETQ. The CDR3 DNA is TGCGCCAGCAGCATAGGACAGGGGGTAACAGATACGCAGTATTTT. This translates into CASSIGQGVTDTQYF.

The rearrangement links TRBV14 to TRBJ2-3; tentative D call: TRBD2 (5 bases). CDR3 length: 16 residues. CDR1 is SGHDN and CDR2 is FVKESK in the germline V gene. The V end was cut by 0 bases, the J end by 2 bases, with 12 bases between. CDR3 DNA sequence: TGTGCCAGCAGCCAAGATCGGAGGCCCCTCACAGATACGCAGTATTTT. It specifies CASSQDRRPLTDTQYF.

This sequence joins TRBV5-1 and TRBJ1-2; D gene ambiguous. This CDR3 has 15 amino acids. Trimming cost V 2 bases and J 0 bases, with 11 bases left between them. Germline CDR1 and CDR2: SGHRS and YFSETQ. CDR3 residues: CASSFTRTANYGYTF. CDR3 DNA sequence: TGCGCCAGCAGCTTTACTCGGACGGCTAACTATGGCTACACCTTC. Filled out from reference TRBV5-1 and TRBJ1-2, the complete variable domain reads KAGVTQTPRYLIKTRGQQVTLSCSPISGHRSVSWYQQTPGQGLQFLFEYFSETQRNKGNFPGRFSGRQFSNSRSEMNVSTLELGDSALYLCASSFTRTANYGYTFGSGTRLTVV.

This chain joins TRBV4-2 and TRBJ1-4, with a possible D match to TRBD1 (5 bases). The CDR3 totals 15 residues. Germline V gene data show CDR1 as LGHNA and CDR2 as YNFKEQ. The V end was cut by 5 bases, the J end by 4 bases, with 14 bases between. This chain's CDR3 is CASSGSDTNNEKLFF. DNA of the CDR3: TGTGCCAGCAGCGGATCGGACACAAATAATGAAAAACTGTTTTTT.

This clone was seen just once. The J gene is TRBJ2-1, the V gene TRBV7-9; 8 bases fit TRBD2. The CDR3 sequence is 13 residues long. CDR1 and CDR2 from the germline V gene are SEHNR and FQNEAQ (reference sequence). V was clipped by 2 bases and J by 8 bases; unmatched bases: 2. CDR3 nucleotide sequence: TGTGCCAGCAGCTTAATGGGACTAGATGAGCAGTTCTTC. Its translation: CASSLMGLDEQFF.

The chain links TRBV25-1 to TRBJ2-2; tentative D call: TRBD2 (6 bases). Deletions cut 1 base from V and 0 bases from J, with 9 bases between. Germline-derived CDR1 and CDR2 are MGHDK and SYGVNS. CDR3 length: 16 amino acids. The CDR3 region is CASSEWTGANTGELFF. CDR3 nucleotides: TGTGCCAGCAGTGAATGGACGGGGGCGAACACCGGGGAGCTGTTTTTT.

The chain couples TRBV19 to TRBJ2-5; 9 nucleotides match TRBD2. The ends lost 9 bases at V and 2 bases at J; junction bases unmatched: 7. Germline CDR1 is LNHDA and CDR2 is SQIVND (reference sequence). The CDR3 contains 14 residues. This CDR3 is CASRSTSGQETQYF. The DNA of the CDR3 is TGTGCCAGCCGATCGACTAGCGGACAAGAGACCCAGTACTTC.

The chain joins TRBV28 to TRBJ2-6; TRBD2 might be the D (6 bases). The CDR3 consists of 16 residues. V was shortened by 3 bases and J by 1 base, with 10 bases between the two germline ends. CDR1 and CDR2 (germline): MDHEN, SYDVKM. The CDR3 sequence: CASSLDRGSGANVLTF. The CDR3 DNA sequence: TGTGCCAGCAGTTTGGACCGGGGGTCTGGGGCCAACGTCCTGACTTTC.

The rearrangement uses TRBV6-6 and TRBJ1-1; D is ambiguous. V lost 7 bases, J lost 3 bases, and 21 bases lay in between. This CDR3 spans 16 amino acids. Germline CDR1 reads MNHNY; CDR2 reads SVGAGI (reference sequence). The CDR3 coding sequence is TGTGCCAGCACCGGGTTACTCGGGCGAGGATACACTGAAGCTTTCTTT. It encodes CASTGLLGRGYTEAFF.

Of note for this clone: The same CDR3 can be traced to other DNA sequences in this sample. This chain joins TRBV18 and TRBJ2-1; 9 bases line up with TRBD2. Germline V gene lookup returns CDR1 KGHSH and CDR2 LQKENI. Germline trimming cut 6 bases from V and 4 bases from J; bases unmatched to any gene: 7. The CDR3 sequence is 15 residues long. CDR3 loop: CASSPGLADYNEQFF. Written as DNA, the CDR3 is TGTGCCAGCTCCCCGGGACTAGCAGATTACAATGAGCAGTTCTTC.

The chain couples TRBV7-3 to TRBJ2-3; TRBD1 matches 8 bases. CDR1 SGHTA and CDR2 FQGTGA come from the germline V gene. The CDR3 runs to 13 residues. Trimming took 5 bases from V and 7 from J; bases not matched to a gene: 5. In DNA, the CDR3 is TGTGCCAGCAGCCCCAGGACAGGGAATACGCAGTATTTT. Its translation: CASSPRTGNTQYF.

This chain uses TRBV2 with TRBJ2-1; the D gene could be TRBD1 or TRBD2 (5 bases each). The CDR3 sequence is 16 residues long. The V and J ends lost 5 bases and 2 bases respectively, with 16 bases between them. The germline gives CDR1 SNHLY, CDR2 FYNNEI. This chain's CDR3 is CASSRPGREPYNEQFF. DNA of the CDR3: TGTGCCAGCAGTAGGCCGGGACGGGAACCCTACAATGAGCAGTTCTTC.

This chain uses TRBV7-2 with TRBJ2-7, with TRBD1 matching 8 bases. The J segment lost 1 base and the V segment lost 4 bases, leaving 12 bases of the junction unmatched. CDR1 SGHTA and CDR2 FQGNSA come from the germline V gene. This CDR3 comprises 17 residues. The CDR3 spells CASSSRTGLVKSYEQYF. The CDR3 DNA follows: TGTGCCAGCAGCTCCCGGACAGGGCTAGTTAAGTCCTACGAGCAGTACTTC.

The chain recombines TRBV30 with TRBJ2-1, with D tentatively TRBD2 (6 bases). Germline CDR1 GTSNPN, CDR2 SVGIG (reference sequence). The ends were cut back, 4 bases at V and 9 bases at J, with 10 bases in the middle. The length of the CDR3 is 11 residues. CDR3 bases: TGTGCCTGGACGAGGGAGGTTGAGCAGTTCTTC. Its protein is CAWTREVEQFF.

The chain employs TRBV7-2 and TRBJ2-1; 9 bases are shared with TRBD2. The CDR3 covers 16 residues. V was pared by 1 base and J by 5 bases, with 6 bases of the junction left unmatched. Germline assignment: CDR1 SGHTA and CDR2 FQGNSA. The chain's CDR3 is CASSLVGTSPNNEQFF. CDR3 coding DNA: TGTGCCAGCAGCTTAGTCGGGACTAGCCCAAACAATGAGCAGTTCTTC.

This chain links TRBV6-5 with TRBJ1-2; 7 positions agree with TRBD1. V lost 5 bases to trimming and J lost 5 bases; unmatched junction nucleotides: 5. The CDR3 is made up of 13 amino acids. The germline gives CDR1 MNHEY, CDR2 SVGAGI. This chain's CDR3 is CASSRQGVYGYTF. Written as DNA, the CDR3 is TGTGCCAGCAGTCGACAGGGCGTGTATGGCTACACCTTC.

The J gene is TRBJ1-1, the V gene TRBV7-9; 7 nucleotides align to TRBD1. The V segment lost 6 bases and the J segment 1 base; nucleotides outside the gene matches: 5. Germline V gives CDR1 SEHNR, CDR2 FQNEAQ (reference sequence). The length of the CDR3 is 14 residues. The DNA for the CDR3 is TGTGCCAGCAGACGACAGGGTACGAACACTGAAGCTTTCTTT. Protein: CASRRQGTNTEAFF.

The J gene is TRBJ2-3, the V gene TRBV6-1; 10 nucleotides agree with TRBD2. The junction had 7 bases not matched to a gene; V was cut back by 6 bases and J by 4 bases. Germline CDR1 MNHNS, CDR2 SASEGT. The CDR3 consists of 15 residues. CDR3 region: CASSAAGGPADTQYF. The CDR3 DNA is TGTGCCAGCAGCGCAGCGGGAGGGCCAGCAGATACGCAGTATTTT.

This chain links TRBV6-1 with TRBJ2-7; 9 positions match TRBD1. The CDR3 has 15 residues. With 6 bases clipped from V and 3 bases from J, the junction kept 9 bases outside the gene matches. Germline CDR1 MNHNS, CDR2 SASEGT. DNA of the CDR3: TGTGCCAGCAGCGACCCGGGACAGGGCCTCTACGAGCAGTACTTC. It translates to CASSDPGQGLYEQYF.